A single sample is the source of the 13 T cell receptor beta chains below, sequenced in a study of monozygotic twins with inflammatory bowel disease. TCRdb re-called the 5' RACE reads, yielding one record per CDR3 amino acid sequence without DNA. The table lists around 450,000 distinct CDR3 sequences. Sequenced input: blood. The source is a human donor with ulcerative colitis or Crohn's disease, or a healthy co-twin of an affected twin (not recorded which).

V gene TRBV6-5 combines with J gene TRBJ2-4. CDR1 MNHEY and CDR2 SVGAGI come from the germline V gene. This CDR3 is 15 amino acids long. The CDR3: CASSYRQDGKNIQYF.

The chain uses TRBV18 and TRBJ2-7; absent DNA, TCRdb's TRBD1 call cannot be checked. Germline V CDR1 and CDR2: KGHSH, LQKENI. This CDR3 comprises 15 residues. The CDR3 reads CASSPGGQNRYEQYF.

The V call is TRBV4-3, the J call TRBJ2-7; TCRdb proposes TRBD1, but this gene call is untestable without DNA. Germline values: CDR1 LGHNA, CDR2 YSLEER. This CDR3 is built from 14 residues. The CDR3 loop reads CASSQGALSYEQYF.

The V gene is TRBV29-1, the J gene TRBJ1-5; TCRdb gives TRBD1 as the D gene, but with no DNA this cannot be confirmed. Looked up from germline, CDR1 is SQVTM and CDR2 is ANQGSEA. The CDR3 runs 13 residues. The CDR3 protein is CSVAQGSNQPQHF.

This rearrangement joins TRBV3-1 to TRBJ2-6; without DNA, the TCRdb call of TRBD1 cannot be checked. Germline V gene sequence: CDR1 LGHDT, CDR2 YNNKEL (reference sequence). The CDR3 is 18 residues long. This chain's CDR3 is CASSQVRTAYSGANVLTF.

The chain links TRBV4-1 to TRBJ2-5; TCRdb reports TRBD1, a call that lacks DNA to check it against. Germline V lookup: CDR1 MGHRA, CDR2 YSYEKL. This CDR3 has 15 amino acids. CDR3 loop: CASSQAAGDLGTQYF.

The gene calls are TRBV7-2 and TRBJ2-5. Germline CDR1 and CDR2: SGHTA and FQGNSA. The length of the CDR3 is 11 residues. The CDR3 sequence: CASSLDETQYF.

V usage is TRBV12-3 or TRBV12-4 and J usage is TRBJ2-1; TCRdb designates TRBD1, a call that cannot be tested without DNA. The CDR3 covers 14 residues. The CDR3 spells CASSSKRGADEQFF.

The genes are TRBV4-2 and TRBJ2-7. CDR3 length equals 15 residues. Germline V gene lookup returns CDR1 LGHNA and CDR2 YNFKEQ. The CDR3: CASSLSADPNYQQYF.

The chain recombines TRBV20-1 with TRBJ1-1. The CDR3 totals 13 residues. Germline V CDR1 and CDR2: DFQATT, SNEGSKA (reference sequence). The CDR3 sequence is CSAVGGGNTEAFF.

V and J are TRBV10-3 and TRBJ2-7. The CDR3 spans 12 residues. CDR1 is ENHRY, CDR2 SYGVKD, per germline. The CDR3 is CAISPTAYEQYF.

This chain uses TRBV6-5 with TRBJ1-1; checking the TCRdb D call of TRBD1 is not possible without DNA. The CDR3 length is 16 residues. Germline V CDR1 and CDR2: MNHEY, SVGAGI. The CDR3 loop reads CASSYSMRTGPTEAFF.

This chain joins TRBV6-5 and TRBJ2-5. This CDR3 comprises 13 residues. Per the germline V gene, CDR1 is MNHEY and CDR2 is SVGAGI. The CDR3: CASSYSGRETQYF.